This TCR beta chain was retrieved from a study of CD8 T cells in ankylosing spondylitis. Study results and limitations: Some of the motif variants had earlier been found in reactive arthritis patients' fluid and blood. Significant enrichment of disease-linked clones was reported in matched ankylosing spondylitis synovial fluid. A TCR beta motif of 8 or 9 highly homologous variants appeared characteristic of ankylosing spondylitis blood. Disease-linked clones, CD8+, were relatively rare in peripheral blood.

The table lists this clonotype with many counts. Antigen specificity is unknown. The V end lost 9 bases, the J end lost 7 bases, and 16 bases lay between the germline ends. Germline values: CDR1 MGHDK, CDR2 SYGVNS. The CDR3 spans 14 residues. Quantitative 5'-RACE with molecular barcodes generated TCR beta libraries. Using its own MiXCR run on the 5' RACE reads, TCRdb lists one record per CDR3 protein. The sample records some 800,000 distinct CDR3 sequences, about 10% being singletons. This TCR derives from a male donor with ankylosing spondylitis. Material for sequencing was blood, either unsorted or a sorted T cell fraction (not recorded which). The chain joins TRBV25-1 to TRBJ1-6; maybe TRBD1 (6 bases). The CDR3 DNA reads TGTGCCAGTCGGCCGGACAGAAAGAATTCACCCCTCCACTTT. This codes for CASRPDRKNSPLHF.